The 22 T cell receptor beta chains in this list originate from one sample, sequenced in a study of control samples from healthy donors and cancer patients. The protocol was immunoSEQ multiplex PCR, while the TCRdb copy is restricted to in-frame clones and leaves out a portion. The sample has approximately 84,000 clones, around 92% seen once. Material for sequencing was blood. These receptors were collected from a man aged 30 to 39 in good health.

This chain uses TRBV18 with TRBJ1-1; D is uncertain. V was shortened by 1 base and J by 4 bases, with 4 bases between the two germline ends. This CDR3 has 12 amino acids. The germline V gene encodes CDR1 KGHSH and CDR2 LQKENI. The CDR3 nucleotides read TGTGCCAGCTCACCACTGAGCACTGAAGCTTTCTTT. Protein sequence: CASSPLSTEAFF. Complete variable domain (other parts from reference TRBV18 and TRBJ1-1): NAGVMQNPRHLVRRRGQEARLRCSPMKGHSHVYWYRQLPEEGLKFMVYLQKENIIDESGMPKERFSAEFPKEGPSILRIQQVVRGDSAAYFCASSPLSTEAFFGQGTRLTVV.

V gene TRBV7-3 combines with J gene TRBJ2-3; 10 bases are a match to TRBD1. There are 18 residues in the CDR3. Germline CDR1 SGHTA, CDR2 FQGTGA. Trimming cost V 6 bases and J 3 bases; bases outside gene matches: 15. CDR3 amino acids: CASSSNTPGQGLTDTQYF. In DNA, the CDR3 is TGTGCCAGCAGTTCTAACACACCGGGACAGGGGTTGACAGATACGCAGTATTTT.

Here the CDR3 reads CASTDARQDQRTAFF. The CDR3 region has the DNA TGCGCCAGCACCGACGCTAGACAGGACCAAAGGACGGCTTTCTTT. This chain links TRBV5-1 with TRBJ1-1; perhaps TRBD1 as D (6 bases). From germline, CDR1 is SGHRS and CDR2 YFSETQ. The CDR3 totals 15 residues. Trimming removed 6 bases at V and 11 bases at J, with 26 bases between.

The chain is built from TRBV7-3 and TRBJ2-2; D not resolved. V gave up 2 bases and J gave up 1 base, with 11 bases separating them. CDR3 size: 16 residues. The germline CDR1 and CDR2 sequences are SGHTA and FQGTGA. The chain's CDR3 is CASSLYGPGNTGELFF. CDR3 sequence (DNA): TGTGCCAGCAGCTTATATGGCCCTGGGAACACCGGGGAGCTGTTTTTT.

The J gene is TRBJ2-4, the V gene TRBV30; weak D call: TRBD1 (5 bases). This CDR3 spans 15 amino acids. Germline V gene sequence: CDR1 GTSNPN, CDR2 SVGIG (reference sequence). V was pared by 3 bases and J by 6 bases, with 18 bases between. CDR3 protein: CAWRTTQGRSNIQYF. The CDR3 coding sequence is TGTGCCTGGAGGACCACCCAGGGCCGGTCAAACATTCAGTACTTC. Full variable domain (missing parts from reference TRBV30 and TRBJ2-4): SQTIHQWPATLVQPVGSPLSLECTVEGTSNPNLYWYRQAAGRGLQLLFYSVGIGQISSEVPQNLSASRPQDRQFILSSKKLLLSDSGFYLCAWRTTQGRSNIQYFGAGTRLSVL.

On this clone itself: The sample holds other DNA sequences that translate to the same CDR3. V gene TRBV12-3 or TRBV12-4 combines with J gene TRBJ1-2; D perhaps matches TRBD1 (5 bases). The V end lost 3 bases, the J end lost 3 bases, and 8 bases lay between the germline ends. This CDR3 spans 13 amino acids. In DNA form, the CDR3 reads TGTGCCAGCAGTTTTTCGGGGGACTATGGCTACACCTTC. Translating gives CASSFSGDYGYTF.

The chain links TRBV7-6 to TRBJ2-2; no clear D. Trimming cost V 1 base and J 6 bases, with 9 bases left between them. The CDR3 runs to 14 residues. The germline V gene encodes CDR1 SGHVS and CDR2 FNYEAQ. The CDR3 loop reads CASSLVGGAGELFF. The CDR3 nucleotides read TGTGCCAGCAGCTTAGTTGGTGGGGCCGGGGAGCTGTTTTTT.

The chain links TRBV3-1 (or the pseudogene TRBV3-2) to TRBJ2-7; 9 nucleotides line up with TRBD2. The germline CDR1 and CDR2 sequences are LGHDT and YNNKEL (reference sequence). This CDR3 has 17 amino acids. The V gene end was trimmed by 0 bases and the J gene end by 6 bases; junction bases not matched to a gene: 12. The CDR3 spells CASSQDMASGAPSEQYF. The CDR3 bases are TGTGCCAGCAGCCAAGATATGGCTAGCGGGGCCCCCTCCGAGCAGTACTTC.

V gene TRBV6-6 combines with J gene TRBJ1-1; D unclear. V was cut by 5 bases and J by 5 bases, with 9 bases left in between. The germline gives CDR1 MNHNY, CDR2 SVGAGI (reference sequence). The CDR3 has 12 residues. CDR3 DNA: TGTGCCAGCAGTCTAAGGAGAACTGAAGCTTTCTTT. Amino acid sequence: CASSLRRTEAFF.

This sequence joins TRBV7-2 and TRBJ1-5, with D perhaps TRBD1 (6 bases). The germline V gene encodes CDR1 SGHTA and CDR2 FQGNSA. V lost 4 bases and J 6 bases, leaving 16 bases between the germline ends. The CDR3 covers 15 residues. CDR3 bases: TGTGCCAGCAGCTCAGCCGGACAGATCGGTCAGCCCCAGCATTTT. Translation gives CASSSAGQIGQPQHF.

This chain links TRBV5-4 with TRBJ1-6; 7 bases align to TRBD1. This CDR3 has 14 amino acids. With V trimmed by 5 bases and J by 10 bases, 9 bases remained unmatched. CDR1 and CDR2 (germline): SGHNT, YYREEE (reference sequence). The CDR3 protein is CASRNRGEGSPLHF. The CDR3 bases are TGTGCCAGCAGGAACAGGGGAGAGGGATCACCCCTCCACTTT.

The V and J genes are TRBV7-9 and TRBJ2-1; 9 bases line up with TRBD1. The ends lost 8 bases at V and 6 bases at J; junction bases unmatched: 11. The CDR3 runs to 15 residues. In germline, CDR1 is SEHNR, CDR2 FQNEAQ (reference sequence). The DNA of the CDR3 is TGTGCCAGCGGACTAATAGGACAGGGGATCAATGAGCAGTTCTTC. It encodes CASGLIGQGINEQFF.

The chain's CDR3 is CASSLRRVRGSGNTIYF. CDR3 nucleotides: TGTGCCAGCAGTTTACGTCGGGTGAGGGGATCTGGAAACACCATATATTTT. The rearrangement uses TRBV7-8 and TRBJ1-3, with a tentative D call TRBD1 (5 bases). CDR1 is SGHVS, CDR2 FQNEAQ, per germline. CDR3 length: 17 amino acids. Trimming pared 6 bases from V and 1 base from J, leaving 19 bases between.

The chain employs TRBV6-4 and TRBJ1-1; TRBD1 matches 7 bases. J was trimmed by 5 bases and V by 4 bases; bases with no gene match: 7. The CDR3 runs 14 residues. The germline V gene encodes CDR1 MRHNA and CDR2 SNTAGT. The CDR3 loop reads CASSAEQGVTEAFF. CDR3 nucleotide sequence: TGTGCCAGCAGTGCGGAGCAGGGGGTGACTGAAGCTTTCTTT.

This chain joins TRBV3-1 (or the pseudogene TRBV3-2) and TRBJ1-5, with no clear D. V was trimmed by 2 bases and J by 4 bases, leaving 12 bases between them. CDR3 length: 15 residues. The germline V gene encodes CDR1 LGHDT and CDR2 YNNKEL (reference sequence). For the CDR3, the DNA is TGTGCCAGCAGCCAACGTAAGGTCCCTAATCAGCCCCAGCATTTT. Translating it yields CASSQRKVPNQPQHF.

This sequence joins TRBV6-2 or TRBV6-3 and TRBJ2-2; D is unclear. Per germline, CDR1 MNHEY and CDR2 SVGEGT. The CDR3 contains 15 residues. The ends were cut back, 2 bases at V and 0 bases at J, with 7 bases in the middle. The CDR3 is CASSYRISNTGELFF. Here the CDR3 DNA reads TGTGCCAGCAGTTACAGAATATCGAACACCGGGGAGCTGTTTTTT.

The rearrangement joins TRBV18 to TRBJ1-1; TRBD1 agrees at 7 bases. There are 16 residues in the CDR3. CDR1 is KGHSH, CDR2 LQKENI, per germline. Trimming cost V 4 bases and J 7 bases; bases outside gene matches: 15. This CDR3 reads CASSRPGTAGVNEAFF. CDR3 coding DNA: TGTGCCAGCTCACGACCCGGGACAGCGGGTGTTAATGAAGCTTTCTTT.

V is TRBV5-6 and J is TRBJ2-2; TRBD2 is a possible D gene (5 bases). V lost 3 bases and J lost 6, with 21 bases in between. The germline gives CDR1 SGHDT, CDR2 YYEEEE. The CDR3 runs to 17 residues. DNA of the CDR3: TGTGCCAGCAGCTACATCCATGGCGGGCCGAGACCCGGGGAGCTGTTTTTT. Translation gives CASSYIHGGPRPGELFF.

This chain links TRBV7-9 with TRBJ2-1; TRBD1 might be the D (5 bases). V was pared by 1 base and J by 4 bases, with 5 bases between. The CDR3 contains 13 residues. Germline-derived CDR1 and CDR2 are SEHNR and FQNEAQ (reference sequence). CDR3 sequence reads: CASSLGQYNEQFF. CDR3 DNA sequence: TGTGCCAGCAGCTTAGGACAGTACAATGAGCAGTTCTTC.

CDR3 in amino acids: CASSLALDSTQYF. The CDR3 DNA is TGTGCCAGCAGCTTGGCCTTGGACTCTACGCAGTATTTT. The rearrangement links TRBV5-4 to TRBJ2-3; the D gene is possibly TRBD2 (5 bases). CDR3 length: 13 residues. The germline V gene has CDR1 SGHNT and CDR2 YYREEE (reference sequence). Trimming left V 0 bases short and J 8 bases short, with 10 bases between.

The DNA for the CDR3 is TGCAGTGCTCCAAGAGGGGATGAGCAGTTCTTC. It encodes CSAPRGDEQFF. This rearrangement joins TRBV20-1 to TRBJ2-1, with D perhaps TRBD1 or TRBD2 (5 bases each). The germline V gene encodes CDR1 DFQATT and CDR2 SNEGSKA (reference sequence). V dropped 5 bases and J dropped 8 bases, with 10 bases sitting between them. The CDR3 loop spans 11 amino acids.

CDR3 coding DNA: TGCAGCGTTGGGCGAGACTCGGAAAAACTGTTTTTT. Its translation is CSVGRDSEKLFF. The V and J genes are TRBV29-1 and TRBJ1-4; D gene uncertain. Trimming pared 4 bases from V and 8 bases from J, leaving 11 bases between. Germline CDR1 is SQVTM and CDR2 is ANQGSEA. CDR3 length: 12 amino acids.